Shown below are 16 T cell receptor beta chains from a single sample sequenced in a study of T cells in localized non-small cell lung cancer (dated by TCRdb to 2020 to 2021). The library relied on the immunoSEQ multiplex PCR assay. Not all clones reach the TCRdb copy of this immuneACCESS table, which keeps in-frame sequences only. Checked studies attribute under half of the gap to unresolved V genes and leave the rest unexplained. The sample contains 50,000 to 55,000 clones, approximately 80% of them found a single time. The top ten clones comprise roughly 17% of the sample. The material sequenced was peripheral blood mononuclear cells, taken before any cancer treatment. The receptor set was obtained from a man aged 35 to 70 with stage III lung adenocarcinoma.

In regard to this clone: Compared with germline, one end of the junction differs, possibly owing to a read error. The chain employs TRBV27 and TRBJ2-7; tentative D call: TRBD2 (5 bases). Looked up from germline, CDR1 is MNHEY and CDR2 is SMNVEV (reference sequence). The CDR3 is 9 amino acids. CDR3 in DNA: TGTGCCACCTGGGTCTGTGGAGGCTTC. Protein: CATWVCGGF.

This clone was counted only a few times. CDR3 DNA: TGTGCCAGCAGCTTAGGGCTCATCGCGGACACTGAAGCTTTCTTT. The encoded protein is CASSLGLIADTEAFF. V and J are TRBV7-9 and TRBJ1-1; D remains unclear. Trimming took 1 base from V and 3 from J, leaving 12 bases between them. CDR3 size: 15 residues. The germline V gene encodes CDR1 SEHNR and CDR2 FQNEAQ (reference sequence).

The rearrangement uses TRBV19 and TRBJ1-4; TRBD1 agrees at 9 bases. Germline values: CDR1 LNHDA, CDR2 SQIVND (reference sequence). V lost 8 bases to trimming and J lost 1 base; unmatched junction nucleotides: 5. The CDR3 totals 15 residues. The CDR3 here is CASSDRGKTNEKLFF. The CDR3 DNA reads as TGTGCCAGTTCCGACAGGGGGAAAACTAATGAAAAACTGTTTTTT. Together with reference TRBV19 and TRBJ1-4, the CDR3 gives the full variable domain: DGGITQSPKYLFRKEGQNVTLSCEQNLNHDAMYWYRQDPGQGLRLIYYSQIVNDFQKGDIAEGYSVSREKKESFPLTVTSAQKNPTAFYLCASSDRGKTNEKLFFGSGTQLSVL.

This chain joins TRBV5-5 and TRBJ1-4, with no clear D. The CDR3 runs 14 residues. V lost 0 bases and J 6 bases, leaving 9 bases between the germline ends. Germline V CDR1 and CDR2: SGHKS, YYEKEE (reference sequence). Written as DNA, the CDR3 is TGTGCCAGCAGCTTGGTGGTTTTTGATGAAAAACTGTTTTTT. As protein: CASSLVVFDEKLFF.

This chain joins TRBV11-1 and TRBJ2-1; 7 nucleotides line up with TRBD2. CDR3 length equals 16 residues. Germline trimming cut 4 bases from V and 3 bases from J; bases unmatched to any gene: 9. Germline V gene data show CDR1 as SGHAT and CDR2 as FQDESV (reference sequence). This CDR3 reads CASSSEIGDYYNEQFF. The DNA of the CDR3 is TGTGCCAGCAGCTCCGAGATAGGGGACTACTACAATGAGCAGTTCTTC.

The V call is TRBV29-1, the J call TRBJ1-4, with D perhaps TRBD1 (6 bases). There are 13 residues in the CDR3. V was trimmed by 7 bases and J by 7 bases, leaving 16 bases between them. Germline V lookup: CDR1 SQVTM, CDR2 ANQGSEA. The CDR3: CSARGAPGEKLFF. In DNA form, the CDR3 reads TGCAGCGCGAGGGGGGCGCCGGGTGAAAAACTGTTTTTT.

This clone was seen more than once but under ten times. The CDR3 spells CASSPSHSYEQYF. In DNA, the CDR3 is TGTGCCAGCAGTCCCTCCCATTCCTACGAGCAGTACTTC. The rearrangement links TRBV7-6 to TRBJ2-7, with D hard to call. Trimming removed 6 bases at V and 1 base at J, with 10 bases between. The CDR3 is 13 amino acids. CDR1 is SGHVS, CDR2 FNYEAQ, per germline. The variable domain in full, completed from reference TRBV7-6 and TRBJ2-7, reads GAGVSQSPRYKVTKRGQDVALRCDPISGHVSLYWYRQALGQGPEFLTYFNYEAQQDKSGLPNDRFSAERPEGSISTLTIQRTEQRDSAMYRCASSPSHSYEQYFGPGTRLTVT.

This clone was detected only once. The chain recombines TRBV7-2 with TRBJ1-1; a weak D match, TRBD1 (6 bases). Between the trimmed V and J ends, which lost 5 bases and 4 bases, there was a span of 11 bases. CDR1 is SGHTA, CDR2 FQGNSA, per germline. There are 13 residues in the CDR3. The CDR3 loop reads CASSIQGGTEAFF. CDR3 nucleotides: TGTGCCAGCAGCATACAGGGCGGCACTGAAGCTTTCTTT.

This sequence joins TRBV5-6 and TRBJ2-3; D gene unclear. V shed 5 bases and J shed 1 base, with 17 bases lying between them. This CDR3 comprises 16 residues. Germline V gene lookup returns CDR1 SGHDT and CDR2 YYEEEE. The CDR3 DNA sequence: TGTGCCAGCAGGGTGGGGTTTCCCCTTGGCACAGATACGCAGTATTTT. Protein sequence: CASRVGFPLGTDTQYF.

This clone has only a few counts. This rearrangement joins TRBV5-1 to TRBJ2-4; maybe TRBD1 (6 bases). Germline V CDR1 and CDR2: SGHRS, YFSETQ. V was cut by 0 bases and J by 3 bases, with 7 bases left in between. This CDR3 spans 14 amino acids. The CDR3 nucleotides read TGCGCCAGCAGCTTGGAGGGGGTCAAAAACATTCAGTACTTC. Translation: CASSLEGVKNIQYF.

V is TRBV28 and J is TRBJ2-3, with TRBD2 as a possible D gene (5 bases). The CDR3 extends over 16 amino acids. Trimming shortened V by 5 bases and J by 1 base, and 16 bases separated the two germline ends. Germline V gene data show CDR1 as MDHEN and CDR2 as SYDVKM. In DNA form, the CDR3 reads TGTGCCAGCAGTCCGGCTAGAGGGAAGGGCACAGATACGCAGTATTTT. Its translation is CASSPARGKGTDTQYF.

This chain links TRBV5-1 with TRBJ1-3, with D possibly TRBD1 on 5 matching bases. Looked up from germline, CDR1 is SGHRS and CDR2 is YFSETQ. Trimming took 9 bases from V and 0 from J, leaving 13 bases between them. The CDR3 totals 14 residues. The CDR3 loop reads CATSEGSSGNTIYF. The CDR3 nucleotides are TGCGCCACCTCGGAGGGGTCCTCTGGAAACACCATATATTTT. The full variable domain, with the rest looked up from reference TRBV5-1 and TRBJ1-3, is KAGVTQTPRYLIKTRGQQVTLSCSPISGHRSVSWYQQTPGQGLQFLFEYFSETQRNKGNFPGRFSGRQFSNSRSEMNVSTLELGDSALYLCATSEGSSGNTIYFGEGSWLTVV.

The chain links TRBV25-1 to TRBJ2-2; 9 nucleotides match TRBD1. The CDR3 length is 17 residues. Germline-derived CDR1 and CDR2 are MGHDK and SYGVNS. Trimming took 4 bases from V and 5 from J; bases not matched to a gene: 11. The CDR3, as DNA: TGTGCCAGCAGTGCTCCGGGACAGGGTCTAGAAACCGGGGAGCTGTTTTTT. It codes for CASSAPGQGLETGELFF.

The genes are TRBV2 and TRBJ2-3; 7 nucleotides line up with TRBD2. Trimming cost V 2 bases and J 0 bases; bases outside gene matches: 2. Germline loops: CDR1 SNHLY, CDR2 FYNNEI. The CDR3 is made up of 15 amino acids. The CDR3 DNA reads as TGTGCCAGCAGTGAAAGCGGGGCTAGCACAGATACGCAGTATTTT. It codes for CASSESGASTDTQYF.

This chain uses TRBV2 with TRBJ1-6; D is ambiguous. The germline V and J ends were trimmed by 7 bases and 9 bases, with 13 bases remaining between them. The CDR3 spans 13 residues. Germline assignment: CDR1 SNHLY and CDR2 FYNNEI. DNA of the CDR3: TGTGCCAGCAAGGGAGAGGGCGGTTCACCCCTCCACTTT. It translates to CASKGEGGSPLHF. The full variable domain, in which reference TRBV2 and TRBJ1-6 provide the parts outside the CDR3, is EPEVTQTPSHQVTQMGQEVILRCVPISNHLYFYWYRQILGQKVEFLVSFYNNEISEKSEIFDDQFSVERPDGSNFTLKIRSTKLEDSAMYFCASKGEGGSPLHFGNGTRLTVT.

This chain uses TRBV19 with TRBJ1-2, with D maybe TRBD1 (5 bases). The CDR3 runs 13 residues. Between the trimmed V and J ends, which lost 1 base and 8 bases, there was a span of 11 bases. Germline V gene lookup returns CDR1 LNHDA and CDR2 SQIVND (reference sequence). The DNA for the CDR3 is TGTGCCAGTAGTATAGCTCTCCAGGGCGGCTACACCTTC. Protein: CASSIALQGGYTF.